This T cell receptor (beta chain) was captured by sequencing in a study of blood T cell repertoires in COVID-19. Overall study: Spain, Italy and the United States supplied samples that represented acute and convalescent COVID-19.

TCRdb's copy holds only in-frame clones and misses some; the assay was immunoSEQ multiplex PCR. The table lists 100,000 to 130,000 clones, approximately 90% of them singletons. The germline gives CDR1 MGHRA, CDR2 YSYEKL. Trimming cost V 1 base and J 3 bases, with 12 bases left between them. The CDR3 consists of 15 residues. This sequence was found in a woman aged 25 to 39 with acute or convalescent COVID-19. Source material: peripheral blood. The V and J genes are TRBV4-1 and TRBJ1-1, with D tentatively TRBD1 (6 bases). In DNA form, the CDR3 reads TGCGCCAGCAGCCAAGTGGGGGCCATCTACACTGAAGCTTTCTTT. Translation: CASSQVGAIYTEAFF.